The 18 T cell receptor beta chains presented below share a single source sample, sequenced in a study of shared clonotypes between healthy human individuals. Only in-frame clones appear in the TCRdb table, and some are missing; sequencing was by immunoSEQ multiplex PCR. The sample lists about 2 million clones, less than 95% occurring once. Naivety among CD8 cells was defined by CD45RO negativity and positive CCR7 selection, thereby excluding terminally differentiated effector memory CD45RA+ cells. Sequencing was performed on naive CD8+ T cells sorted from blood. The receptors come from a man younger than 30 in good health.

The rearrangement links TRBV6-5 to TRBJ2-7, with D maybe TRBD2 (6 bases). The germline gives CDR1 MNHEY, CDR2 SVGAGI. V was trimmed by 1 base and J by 0 bases, leaving 10 bases between them. This CDR3 comprises 15 residues. CDR3 in DNA: TGTGCCAGCAGTTACTTAGCGGACCTCTCCTACGAGCAGTACTTC. Translation gives CASSYLADLSYEQYF.

The chain is built from TRBV27 and TRBJ2-5; 8 bases fit TRBD2. Per the germline V gene, CDR1 is MNHEY and CDR2 is SMNVEV (reference sequence). V gave up 4 bases and J gave up 5 bases; unmatched junction bases: 12. This CDR3 spans 16 amino acids. This CDR3 reads CASSSGGPGLQETQYF. The CDR3 DNA is TGTGCCAGCAGTTCGGGGGGGCCGGGTCTGCAGGAGACCCAGTACTTC.

The CDR3 loop is CASSSATGHYGYTF. For the CDR3, the DNA is TGTGCCAGCAGCTCCGCGACAGGCCACTATGGCTACACCTTC. The rearrangement links TRBV7-8 to TRBJ1-2, with a weak D call TRBD1 (6 bases). The length of the CDR3 is 14 residues. The germline gives CDR1 SGHVS, CDR2 FQNEAQ. The germline V and J ends were trimmed by 4 bases and 3 bases, with 12 bases remaining between them.

As to this clone: At the DNA level, this CDR3 is encoded by other sequences in the same sample as well. The V gene is TRBV7-9, the J gene TRBJ1-3, with D uncertain. V dropped 5 bases and J dropped 0 bases, with 8 bases sitting between them. The CDR3 runs to 14 residues. From germline, CDR1 is SEHNR and CDR2 FQNEAQ (reference sequence). Written as DNA, the CDR3 is TGTGCCAGCAGCCCTAGTCCCTCTGGAAACACCATATATTTT. Its protein product is CASSPSPSGNTIYF.

This clone was observed once. This rearrangement joins TRBV2 to TRBJ2-7; 12 bases agree with TRBD2. CDR3 length: 17 residues. Looked up from germline, CDR1 is SNHLY and CDR2 is FYNNEI. V was pared by 4 bases and J by 1 base, with 8 bases of the junction left unmatched. This CDR3 is CASSVSVTSGGSYEQYF. The CDR3 nucleotides are TGTGCCAGCAGTGTCTCCGTCACTAGCGGGGGGTCCTACGAGCAGTACTTC. Full variable domain (outside the CDR3, taken from reference TRBV2 and TRBJ2-7): EPEVTQTPSHQVTQMGQEVILRCVPISNHLYFYWYRQILGQKVEFLVSFYNNEISEKSEIFDDQFSVERPDGSNFTLKIRSTKLEDSAMYFCASSVSVTSGGSYEQYFGPGTRLTVT.

The rearrangement joins TRBV13 to TRBJ2-2; perhaps TRBD2 as D (6 bases). Looked up from germline, CDR1 is PRHDT and CDR2 is FYEKMQ (reference sequence). CDR3 length: 15 residues. V was trimmed by 5 bases and J by 1 base, leaving 11 bases between them. CDR3 protein: CASSDGRWNTGELFF. The DNA of the CDR3 is TGTGCCAGCAGCGATGGGAGGTGGAACACCGGGGAGCTGTTTTTT.

Turning to this clone: This specimen includes other DNA sequences encoding the same CDR3. The chain employs TRBV29-1 and TRBJ2-2, with unresolved D. Germline V gives CDR1 SQVTM, CDR2 ANQGSEA. Trimming removed 1 base at V and 3 bases at J, with 9 bases between. The CDR3 runs to 14 residues. The CDR3 DNA reads as TGCAGCGTTGAAGTCGGTCAGTACACCGGGGAGCTGTTTTTT. Translation gives CSVEVGQYTGELFF.

This clone was observed a single time. Written as DNA, the CDR3 is TGTGCCAGCAGCCGGGGACTAGCGGGTCACGAGCAGTACTTC. Translation: CASSRGLAGHEQYF. The chain recombines TRBV7-9 with TRBJ2-7; TRBD2 aligns across 12 bases. There are 14 residues in the CDR3. The junction had 4 bases not matched to a gene; V was cut back by 5 bases and J by 5 bases. From germline, CDR1 is SEHNR and CDR2 FQNEAQ (reference sequence).

The chain is built from TRBV7-8 and TRBJ2-1, with 15 bases lining up with TRBD2. This CDR3 is 19 amino acids long. The junction had 7 bases not matched to a gene; V was cut back by 2 bases and J by 2 bases. Germline assignment: CDR1 SGHVS and CDR2 FQNEAQ. The CDR3 reads CASSLYGLAGGPAYNEQFF. The CDR3 coding sequence is TGTGCCAGCAGCTTATACGGACTAGCGGGGGGGCCAGCCTACAATGAGCAGTTCTTC. The variable domain in full, completed from reference TRBV7-8 and TRBJ2-1, reads GAGVSQSPRYKVAKRGQDVALRCDPISGHVSLFWYQQALGQGPEFLTYFQNEAQLDKSGLPSDRFFAERPEGSVSTLKIQRTQQEDSAVYLCASSLYGLAGGPAYNEQFFGPGTRLTVL.

The chain couples TRBV15 to TRBJ1-1; unclear D gene. Germline CDR1 is LNHNV and CDR2 is YYDKDF (reference sequence). The V gene lost 2 bases and the J gene lost 8 bases, with 9 bases spanning the gap. The CDR3 is made up of 12 amino acids. CDR3 in DNA: TGTGCCACCAGCAGACCGGGTCGCGAAGCTTTCTTT. It specifies CATSRPGREAFF.

This chain connects TRBV18 to TRBJ1-2, with D unresolved. This CDR3 has 12 residues. The germline gives CDR1 KGHSH, CDR2 LQKENI. V was trimmed by 2 bases and J by 7 bases, leaving 8 bases between them. CDR3 nucleotide sequence: TGTGCCAGCTCACCAGTCGACACTGGCTACACCTTC. Residues: CASSPVDTGYTF.

V gene TRBV15 combines with J gene TRBJ2-7; weak D call: TRBD2 (5 bases). The CDR3 loop spans 20 amino acids. V gave up 0 bases and J gave up 3 bases, with 27 bases separating them. Germline V CDR1 and CDR2: LNHNV, YYDKDF (reference sequence). CDR3 sequence (DNA): TGTGCCACCAGCAGAGATTGGACCCTGGTGAAAGCCCCTGAGGGCTACGAGCAGTACTTC. Translating it yields CATSRDWTLVKAPEGYEQYF. Full variable domain (remainder filled in from reference TRBV15 and TRBJ2-7): DAMVIQNPRYQVTQFGKPVTLSCSQTLNHNVMYWYQQKSSQAPKLLFHYYDKDFNNEADTPDNFQSRRPNTSFCFLDIRSPGLGDTAMYLCATSRDWTLVKAPEGYEQYFGPGTRLTVT.

This chain connects TRBV9 to TRBJ1-4, with a possible D match to TRBD1 (5 bases). Deletions cut 4 bases from V and 0 bases from J, with 13 bases between. Germline lookup yields CDR1 SGDLS and CDR2 YYNGEE. This CDR3 comprises 16 residues. CDR3 DNA sequence: TGTGCCAGCAGCTCTCGCGGGGCGTCAACTAATGAAAAACTGTTTTTT. It translates to CASSSRGASTNEKLFF. The variable domain in full, with the rest retrieved from reference TRBV9 and TRBJ1-4, is DSGVTQTPKHLITATGQRVTLRCSPRSGDLSVYWYQQSLDQGLQFLIQYYNGEERAKGNILERFSAQQFPDLHSELNLSSLELGDSALYFCASSSRGASTNEKLFFGSGTQLSVL.

The chain links TRBV30 to TRBJ2-3; 11 nucleotides line up with TRBD1. Per germline, CDR1 GTSNPN and CDR2 SVGIG (reference sequence). CDR3 length equals 15 residues. Losses at the gene ends were 5 bases for V and 3 bases for J; bases not matched to a gene: 7. CDR3 in DNA: TGTGCCTGGGCGACCGGGACAGGGGGGACAGATACGCAGTATTTT. Translating it yields CAWATGTGGTDTQYF.

In regard to this clone: The sample carries other DNA sequences with the same CDR3. V and J are TRBV27 and TRBJ2-3; 7 nucleotides align to TRBD2. The germline CDR1 and CDR2 sequences are MNHEY and SMNVEV (reference sequence). This CDR3 has 12 amino acids. Trimming removed 9 bases from V and 1 base from J; junction bases left unmatched: 1. The CDR3 region is CASRGGTDTQYF. Here the CDR3 DNA reads TGTGCCAGTCGGGGGGGCACAGATACGCAGTATTTT.

This chain connects TRBV2 to TRBJ1-1, with 7 bases identical to TRBD1. Germline trimming cut 6 bases from V and 10 bases from J; bases unmatched to any gene: 5. CDR1 SNHLY and CDR2 FYNNEI come from the germline V gene. The CDR3 runs 11 residues. DNA of the CDR3: TGTGCCAGCAGAGATCGGACAGGAGCTTTCTTT. It codes for CASRDRTGAFF.

The V call is TRBV25-1, the J call TRBJ2-7, with D possibly being TRBD1 (6 bases). CDR1 MGHDK and CDR2 SYGVNS come from the germline V gene. This CDR3 has 17 amino acids. The V and J ends lost 7 bases and 0 bases respectively, with 22 bases between them. CDR3 amino acids: CASTGPFSVGGSYEQYF. CDR3 nucleotide sequence: TGTGCCAGCACCGGTCCCTTTTCGGTAGGGGGCTCCTACGAGCAGTACTTC.

The chain combines TRBV25-1 with TRBJ1-4; D remains ambiguous. The length of the CDR3 is 14 residues. V lost 1 base and J lost 3, with 6 bases in between. Germline V gives CDR1 MGHDK, CDR2 SYGVNS. As DNA, the CDR3 is TGTGCCAGCAGTGAATTGGGGTCTAATGAAAAACTGTTTTTT. It is translated as CASSELGSNEKLFF.